This paragraph covers one T cell receptor (beta chain) sequence. The CDR3 is 15 residues long. Per the germline V gene, CDR1 is SEHNR and CDR2 is FQNEAQ (reference sequence). V lost 5 bases to trimming and J lost 3 bases; unmatched junction nucleotides: 3. These data are taken from a study of shared T cell receptors in the human thymus. Assay used: immunoSEQ multiplex PCR; TCRdb lists only in-frame clones, some missing. This table has just under 550,000 clones, around 78% appearing once. The sample was also reused in another study, on human thymus T cells. That study reports: Resections were taken during corrective heart surgery, and the thymus tissue came from these.

V and J are TRBV7-9 and TRBJ2-1; 11 bases agree with TRBD2. The sequence derives from a boy under two years old with a congenital heart defect. The sequencing sample was made of thymocytes. The CDR3 DNA is TGTGCCAGCAGCCGACTAGCGGGACACTACAATGAGCAGTTCTTC. It codes for CASSRLAGHYNEQFF.